This entry is about one T cell receptor beta chain. In the study's own analysis: For nucleated cells, counts were estimated from reference gene primer amplification. The repertoire was sequenced with immunoSEQ multiplex PCR; TCRdb's copy has only in-frame clones and lacks some. V and J calls and clone size are as listed in that table; D and trimming were resolved from the DNA. The sample holds some 55,000 clones; 75% to 80% are singletons and the top ten take 43%. This entry belongs to a study of blood T cell repertoires in COVID-19. Study-level information: Samples came from the United States, Italy and Spain, spanning acute and convalescent COVID-19.

This CDR3 is 17 amino acids long. The chain recombines TRBV12-2 with TRBJ2-3; the D call in the table, TRBD2, was not verified against the DNA. TRBV12-2 is shown as a pseudogene. Specimen: peripheral blood. The origin of this receptor is a man between 65 and 85 years old with active or convalescent COVID-19. As DNA, the CDR3 is TGTGCAAGTCGCTTAGCCGACCGAGCGGGGAGCACAGATACGCAGTATTTT. Translation gives CASRLADRAGSTDTQYF.